Presented here are 31 T cell receptor beta chains from one specimen sequenced in a study of shared clonotypes between healthy human individuals. CD45RO negativity and positive selection for CCR7 defined naive CD8 cells, a population that excluded terminally differentiated effector memory CD45RA+ cells. Assay used: immunoSEQ multiplex PCR; TCRdb lists only in-frame clones, some missing. The table records about 2.1 million clones, 90% to 95% of them present only once. Sequenced material: naive CD8+ T cells from PBMCs. The source of these receptors is a man younger than 35 in good health. Some clones in this sample may be carry-over from other donors' samples.

This chain links TRBV19 with TRBJ1-1; D is unresolved. The CDR3 loop spans 13 amino acids. Germline values: CDR1 LNHDA, CDR2 SQIVND (reference sequence). Trimming stripped 6 bases from V and 0 bases from J, with 8 bases between. CDR3: CASRKTLNTEAFF. CDR3 sequence (DNA): TGTGCCAGTAGGAAGACATTGAACACTGAAGCTTTCTTT.

This clone was detected only a few times. The J gene is TRBJ2-7, the V gene TRBV6-1; 10 bases are shared with TRBD2. The junction had 5 bases not matched to a gene; V was cut back by 3 bases and J by 6 bases. There are 14 residues in the CDR3. The germline V gene has CDR1 MNHNS and CDR2 SASEGT. The CDR3 loop reads CASSDALAGVEQYF. For the CDR3, the DNA is TGTGCCAGCAGTGACGCGCTAGCGGGAGTCGAGCAGTACTTC.

This clone was seen just once. The chain is built from TRBV5-6 and TRBJ1-3, with TRBD1 as a possible D gene (6 bases). The CDR3 has 18 residues. The V end lost 1 base, the J end lost 2 bases, and 19 bases lay between the germline ends. In germline, CDR1 is SGHDT, CDR2 YYEEEE. The CDR3 protein is CASSLWAGGGDAGNTIYF. Here the CDR3 DNA reads TGTGCCAGCAGCTTGTGGGCGGGCGGGGGCGATGCTGGAAACACCATATATTTT.

The chain couples TRBV7-8 to TRBJ2-6; D may be TRBD2 (5 bases). V gave up 0 bases and J gave up 0 bases, with 12 bases separating them. CDR1 and CDR2 (germline): SGHVS, FQNEAQ. The length of the CDR3 is 18 residues. CDR3 protein: CASSLAGSIHSGANVLTF. For the CDR3, the DNA is TGTGCCAGCAGCTTAGCGGGGAGCATCCACTCTGGGGCCAACGTCCTGACTTTC. Full variable domain (rest looked up from reference TRBV7-8 and TRBJ2-6): GAGVSQSPRYKVAKRGQDVALRCDPISGHVSLFWYQQALGQGPEFLTYFQNEAQLDKSGLPSDRFFAERPEGSVSTLKIQRTQQEDSAVYLCASSLAGSIHSGANVLTFGAGSRLTVL.

The chain uses TRBV27 and TRBJ2-7; D is possibly TRBD1 (5 bases). This CDR3 has 14 amino acids. The germline V and J ends were trimmed by 6 bases and 5 bases, with 17 bases remaining between them. The germline CDR1 and CDR2 sequences are MNHEY and SMNVEV (reference sequence). The CDR3 bases are TGTGCCAGCAGCTTCGGGCAGGGCTTCCACGAGCAGTACTTC. It translates to CASSFGQGFHEQYF.

This clone was detected only once. The V call is TRBV29-1, the J call TRBJ1-2; 7 nucleotides align to TRBD1. V lost 5 bases, J lost 7 bases, and 4 bases stayed unmatched. Per germline, CDR1 SQVTM and CDR2 ANQGSEA. CDR3 length: 11 amino acids. The CDR3 DNA is TGCAGCGTTTGGGACAGCCGTGGCTACACCTTC. Protein: CSVWDSRGYTF.

This clone was picked up one time. The chain links TRBV28 to TRBJ2-2, with 11 bases that match TRBD2. Germline V CDR1 and CDR2: MDHEN, SYDVKM. The CDR3 is 15 residues long. The junction had 3 bases not matched to a gene; V was cut back by 5 bases and J by 4 bases. The CDR3 here is CASSGGLAATGELFF. The CDR3 bases are TGTGCCAGCAGTGGGGGACTAGCGGCCACCGGGGAGCTGTTTTTT. Drawing the rest from reference TRBV28 and TRBJ2-2, the complete variable domain is DVKVTQSSRYLVKRTGEKVFLECVQDMDHENMFWYRQDPGLGLRLIYFSYDVKMKEKGDIPEGYSVSREKKERFSLILESASTNQTSMYLCASSGGLAATGELFFGEGSRLTVL.

The J gene is TRBJ2-1, the V gene TRBV7-9; D is possibly TRBD1 (6 bases). Germline V gene data show CDR1 as SEHNR and CDR2 as FQNEAQ (reference sequence). This CDR3 contains 15 residues. Trimming cost V 5 bases and J 8 bases, with 19 bases left between them. CDR3 amino acids: CASSPPTGFSDEQFF. The CDR3 DNA sequence: TGTGCCAGCAGCCCACCTACAGGGTTTAGCGATGAGCAGTTCTTC.

V is TRBV7-8 and J is TRBJ1-5, with D possibly TRBD1 on 5 matching bases. With 3 bases removed from V and 2 bases from J, the gap between germline ends came to 11 bases. The CDR3 runs 15 residues. Germline assignment: CDR1 SGHVS and CDR2 FQNEAQ. This CDR3 is CASSLGRTGNQPQHF. For the CDR3, the DNA is TGTGCCAGCAGCTTGGGACGTACCGGCAATCAGCCCCAGCATTTT.

This sequence joins TRBV27 and TRBJ1-1, with D possibly matching TRBD1 (6 bases). V lost 5 bases and J 5 bases, leaving 15 bases between the germline ends. The CDR3 runs to 14 residues. CDR1 MNHEY and CDR2 SMNVEV come from the germline V gene (reference sequence). The CDR3 DNA sequence: TGTGCCAGCAGTCAGCAGGGGTTTAGAACTGAAGCTTTCTTT. The encoded protein is CASSQQGFRTEAFF.

This chain connects TRBV7-9 to TRBJ1-1, with a weak D call TRBD1 (5 bases). This CDR3 contains 16 residues. Trimming removed 1 base from V and 4 bases from J, with 16 bases in between. Germline-derived CDR1 and CDR2 are SEHNR and FQNEAQ (reference sequence). CDR3 sequence reads: CASSLGGNTGGTEAFF. CDR3 bases: TGTGCCAGCAGCTTAGGGGGGAACACGGGAGGCACTGAAGCTTTCTTT.

V is TRBV7-6 and J is TRBJ2-5, with a weak D call TRBD1 (5 bases). This CDR3 spans 14 amino acids. Germline CDR1 SGHVS, CDR2 FNYEAQ. V lost 5 bases to trimming and J lost 1 base, with 11 bases between them. CDR3 residues: CASSRLRAQETQYF. CDR3 nucleotides: TGTGCCAGCAGCAGGCTCAGGGCCCAAGAGACCCAGTACTTC.

For this clone: Within the sample, other DNA sequences also encode this same CDR3. This chain joins TRBV6-5 and TRBJ2-1; the D is unclear. This CDR3 is built from 13 residues. With 6 bases removed from V and 2 bases from J, the gap between germline ends came to 8 bases. Germline CDR1 MNHEY, CDR2 SVGAGI. CDR3 coding DNA: TGTGCCAGCAGCCCCGGGCCCTACAATGAGCAGTTCTTC. The encoded protein is CASSPGPYNEQFF.

The chain joins TRBV19 to TRBJ2-5; D not certain. The CDR3 runs to 11 residues. CDR1 is LNHDA, CDR2 SQIVND, per germline (reference sequence). Trimming left V 5 bases short and J 5 bases short, with 6 bases between. Written as DNA, the CDR3 is TGTGCCAGTAGTCTGACGGAGACCCAGTACTTC. Amino acid sequence: CASSLTETQYF.

On this clone itself: The same CDR3 can be traced to other DNA sequences in this sample. The CDR3 sequence is CAWSVGPYEQYF. The CDR3 DNA follows: TGTGCCTGGAGTGTAGGTCCCTACGAGCAGTACTTC. The chain joins TRBV30 to TRBJ2-7; D unresolved. Per the germline V gene, CDR1 is GTSNPN and CDR2 is SVGIG (reference sequence). The CDR3 runs to 12 residues. The V and J ends lost 0 bases and 2 bases respectively, with 5 bases between them.

The chain combines TRBV6-1 with TRBJ2-1, with 13 bases fitting TRBD2. CDR3 length: 16 amino acids. Per germline, CDR1 MNHNS and CDR2 SASEGT. V shed 4 bases and J 10 bases; nucleotides not matched to a gene: 10. This CDR3 is CASSGTQGLAGYEQFF. The CDR3 bases are TGTGCCAGCAGTGGTACCCAGGGACTAGCGGGATACGAGCAGTTCTTC.

The chain has TRBV6-1 and TRBJ2-1; 9 bases map to TRBD2. The CDR3 runs to 18 residues. The germline gives CDR1 MNHNS, CDR2 SASEGT. Losses at the gene ends were 1 base for V and 2 bases for J; bases not matched to a gene: 9. The CDR3 reads CASSEGYSGSLPYNEQFF. CDR3 nucleotide sequence: TGTGCCAGCAGTGAAGGGTATAGCGGGAGTTTGCCCTACAATGAGCAGTTCTTC.

This chain uses TRBV28 with TRBJ1-4; D is uncertain. CDR3 length equals 14 residues. Germline CDR1 and CDR2: MDHEN and SYDVKM. Trimming stripped 3 bases from V and 7 bases from J, with 12 bases between. The CDR3 DNA reads TGTGCCAGCAGTTTGGTAGTTGAAACTGAAAAACTGTTTTTT. This sequence encodes CASSLVVETEKLFF.

This clone was detected once. The chain combines TRBV13 with TRBJ1-1; 9 bases line up with TRBD1. This CDR3 comprises 15 residues. In germline, CDR1 is PRHDT, CDR2 FYEKMQ (reference sequence). Germline trimming cut 5 bases from V and 4 bases from J; bases unmatched to any gene: 8. The CDR3: CASSPRTGVATEAFF. The CDR3 DNA follows: TGTGCCAGCAGCCCGCGGACAGGGGTGGCCACTGAAGCTTTCTTT. The complete variable domain, with remaining parts taken from reference TRBV13 and TRBJ1-1, reads AAGVIQSPRHLIKEKRETATLKCYPIPRHDTVYWYQQGPGQDPQFLISFYEKMQSDKGSIPDRFSAQQFSDYHSELNMSSLELGDSALYFCASSPRTGVATEAFFGQGTRLTVV.

The chain carries TRBV2 and TRBJ2-1; no firm D call. The CDR3 contains 14 residues. Germline V CDR1 and CDR2: SNHLY, FYNNEI. Trimming pared 6 bases from V and 7 bases from J, leaving 16 bases between. CDR3 residues: CASRGRDLRNEQFF. CDR3 coding DNA: TGTGCCAGCAGGGGCCGAGACTTGAGAAATGAGCAGTTCTTC.

The J gene is TRBJ2-7, the V gene TRBV5-1; D gene uncertain. Trimming stripped 0 bases from V and 4 bases from J, with 17 bases between. Germline V lookup: CDR1 SGHRS, CDR2 YFSETQ. CDR3 length equals 16 residues. DNA of the CDR3: TGCGCCAGCAGCTTGGAGGGTGGGCGGCTCGTTTACGAGCAGTACTTC. Encoded protein: CASSLEGGRLVYEQYF.

The rearrangement uses TRBV9 and TRBJ1-2; a weak D match, TRBD1 (5 bases). V was pared by 0 bases and J by 8 bases, with 23 bases between. CDR3 length: 17 residues. Looked up from germline, CDR1 is SGDLS and CDR2 is YYNGEE. CDR3 residues: CASSVDQNPRGRRGYTF. In DNA, the CDR3 is TGTGCCAGCAGCGTAGATCAAAACCCGAGGGGCCGGAGGGGCTACACCTTC.

This clone was found a few times. The rearrangement uses TRBV5-4 and TRBJ1-4; TRBD1 might be the D (5 bases). Germline CDR1 reads SGHNT; CDR2 reads YYREEE (reference sequence). The CDR3 totals 14 residues. V was clipped by 3 bases and J by 6 bases, with 12 bases between them. This CDR3 reads CASSWGQGDEKLFF. The CDR3 bases are TGTGCCAGCAGCTGGGGCCAGGGTGATGAAAAACTGTTTTTT.

The chain uses TRBV28 and TRBJ1-2; D perhaps matches TRBD1 (5 bases). Germline V gene data show CDR1 as MDHEN and CDR2 as SYDVKM. This CDR3 spans 14 amino acids. V was pared by 9 bases and J by 0 bases, with 14 bases between. The DNA of the CDR3 is TGTGCCAGTCTTATAAAGGGGACTAACTATGGCTACACCTTC. As protein: CASLIKGTNYGYTF.

The chain couples TRBV20-1 to TRBJ1-4; D gene uncertain. The germline gives CDR1 DFQATT, CDR2 SNEGSKA (reference sequence). Trimming removed 5 bases at V and 13 bases at J, with 11 bases between. This CDR3 contains 10 residues. Here the CDR3 DNA reads TGCAGTGCTCGCTCGGGAAGACTGTTTTTT. Translation gives CSARSGRLFF.

The rearrangement uses TRBV27 and TRBJ2-1; 7 nucleotides match TRBD2. The germline V gene encodes CDR1 MNHEY and CDR2 SMNVEV (reference sequence). The CDR3 spans 12 residues. Unmatched junction bases numbered 2, after V lost 6 bases and J lost 6 bases. The CDR3 DNA sequence: TGTGCCAGCAGGGGAGGGCCCAATGAGCAGTTCTTC. This sequence encodes CASRGGPNEQFF.

This clone occurred once. The chain has TRBV30 and TRBJ1-2; possibly TRBD1 for D (6 bases). There are 14 residues in the CDR3. V lost 1 base and J lost 5, with 14 bases in between. CDR1 is GTSNPN, CDR2 SVGIG, per germline (reference sequence). The CDR3 DNA sequence: TGTGCCTGGAGTGGGCTTCGGACAGTGTATGGCTACACCTTC. It codes for CAWSGLRTVYGYTF.

The chain couples TRBV11-2 to TRBJ1-1; no clear D gene. Germline assignment: CDR1 SGHAT and CDR2 FQNNGV. V was clipped by 3 bases and J by 1 base, with 12 bases between them. There are 15 residues in the CDR3. The CDR3 region is CASSFTGRGNTEAFF. The CDR3 DNA reads as TGTGCCAGCAGCTTTACGGGCAGAGGGAACACTGAAGCTTTCTTT.

The rearrangement uses TRBV7-9 and TRBJ2-5; possibly TRBD1 for D (5 bases). The CDR3 consists of 13 residues. Germline V gene data show CDR1 as SEHNR and CDR2 as FQNEAQ (reference sequence). V dropped 2 bases and J dropped 5 bases, with 9 bases sitting between them. This chain's CDR3 is CASSLPQAETQYF. The CDR3 DNA reads TGTGCCAGCAGCTTACCACAGGCGGAGACCCAGTACTTC.

The chain is built from TRBV27 and TRBJ1-2; TRBD1 agrees at 8 bases. This CDR3 spans 14 amino acids. V shed 3 bases, J shed 3 bases, and the junction held 3 bases outside the gene matches. Germline V lookup: CDR1 MNHEY, CDR2 SMNVEV (reference sequence). CDR3 region: CASSFAGGDYGYTF. CDR3 sequence (DNA): TGTGCCAGCAGTTTCGCAGGGGGCGACTATGGCTACACCTTC.

The chain is built from TRBV15 and TRBJ1-5; D ambiguous. Trimming took off 0 bases at V and 5 bases at J, with 11 bases between the two ends. The CDR3 consists of 15 residues. Germline loops: CDR1 LNHNV, CDR2 YYDKDF (reference sequence). CDR3: CATSREYSYDQPQHF. CDR3 DNA: TGTGCCACCAGCAGAGAGTATTCTTACGATCAGCCCCAGCATTTT.